This T cell receptor beta chain was captured by sequencing in a study of T cell changes during pregnancy in multiple sclerosis. Method: immunoSEQ multiplex PCR; TCRdb's copy keeps in-frame clones and lacks some. Of under 100,000 clones in the sample, approximately 90% were seen once. CDR3 length: 14 amino acids. J lost 10 bases, V lost 6 bases, and 10 bases had no gene match. Germline lookup yields CDR1 ENHRY and CDR2 SYGVKD. Specimen: peripheral blood, collected in the first trimester of pregnancy. The chain uses TRBV10-3 and TRBJ2-3; 10 bases line up with TRBD2. This sequence was found in a female donor in good health, enrolled as a control in a pregnancy study. The CDR3 here is CAISQRGGLDPQYF. For the CDR3, the DNA is TGTGCCATCAGCCAGCGGGGGGGCCTGGATCCGCAGTATTTT.